A selection of T cell receptor beta chains follows, all from one sample in a study of T-cell reconstitution after alpha-beta-depleted transplantation in children. A single record per CDR3 protein comes from TCRdb applying MiXCR to the PCR reads. The data show 250,000 to 350,000 distinct CDR3 sequences, 9.9% seen once. The sequenced sample was PBMCs from the stem cell graft donor, obtained from the stem cell graft. These receptors were taken from a human donor who donated a stem cell graft to a child with SCID. CDR3s include the opening cysteine and the closing phenylalanine or tryptophan. Each record gives: V gene, clone size, D gene, J gene, CDR3 protein, CDR3 DNA. A D gene is named only where the DNA matches it firmly. Clone size is not always given. Where it is, it says once, few, many or a class for expanded clones.

v_call: TRBV6-1; clone_size: few; d_call: -; j_call: TRBJ2-7; cdr3_aa: CASSEAGSSYEQYF; cdr3_nt: TGTGCCAGCAGTGAAGCAGGGAGTTCCTACGAGCAGTACTTC
v_call: TRBV29-1; clone_size: few; d_call: TRBD1; j_call: TRBJ2-2; cdr3_aa: CSVTGQPNTGELFF; cdr3_nt: TGCAGCGTTACGGGACAGCCCAACACCGGGGAGCTGTTTTTT
v_call: TRBV5-1; clone_size: -; d_call: -; j_call: TRBJ2-2; cdr3_aa: CASSLPTGTGELFF; cdr3_nt: TGCGCCAGCAGCCTACCAACAGGCACCGGGGAGCTGTTTTTT
v_call: TRBV12-3/TRBV12-4; clone_size: many; d_call: -; j_call: TRBJ1-1; cdr3_aa: CASSSDSNTEAFF; cdr3_nt: TGTGCCAGCAGTTCAGACAGTAACACTGAAGCTTTCTTT
v_call: TRBV12-3/TRBV12-4; clone_size: few; d_call: TRBD2; j_call: TRBJ2-1; cdr3_aa: CASRPSGVSYNEQFF; cdr3_nt: TGTGCCAGCAGACCTAGCGGGGTCTCCTACAATGAGCAGTTCTTC
v_call: TRBV4-2; clone_size: -; d_call: -; j_call: TRBJ2-3; cdr3_aa: CASSQDASIIATDTQYF; cdr3_nt: TGTGCCAGCAGCCAAGATGCCTCGATCATTGCCACAGATACGCAGTATTTT
v_call: TRBV4-2; clone_size: many; d_call: TRBD2; j_call: TRBJ2-3; cdr3_aa: CASSPGGLAATDTQYF; cdr3_nt: TGTGCCAGCAGCCCTGGGGGACTAGCGGCCACAGATACGCAGTATTTT
v_call: TRBV7-9; clone_size: many; d_call: -; j_call: TRBJ2-7; cdr3_aa: CASSLSRGATYEQYF; cdr3_nt: TGTGCCAGCAGCTTATCTCGGGGGGCGACCTACGAGCAGTACTTC
v_call: TRBV11-2; clone_size: -; d_call: -; j_call: TRBJ1-4; cdr3_aa: CASSSRRDGEKLFF; cdr3_nt: TGTGCCAGCAGCTCACGCCGGGACGGTGAAAAACTGTTTTTT
v_call: TRBV25-1; clone_size: -; d_call: -; j_call: TRBJ1-1; cdr3_aa: CASSALVGTEAFF; cdr3_nt: TGTGCCAGCAGTGCCCTAGTTGGCACTGAAGCTTTCTTT
v_call: TRBV12-3/TRBV12-4; clone_size: few; d_call: TRBD1; j_call: TRBJ2-5; cdr3_aa: CASTAAPTGVGETQYF; cdr3_nt: TGTGCCAGCACCGCGGCCCCGACAGGGGTCGGAGAGACCCAGTACTTC
v_call: TRBV20-1; clone_size: few; d_call: -; j_call: TRBJ1-2; cdr3_aa: CSASPTTSNYGYTF; cdr3_nt: TGCAGTGCTAGCCCCACGACTTCTAACTATGGCTACACCTTC
v_call: TRBV5-1; clone_size: few; d_call: TRBD1; j_call: TRBJ2-3; cdr3_aa: CASSLEGARLFGTDTQYF; cdr3_nt: TGCGCCAGCAGCTTAGAGGGGGCGCGTCTTTTCGGCACAGATACGCAGTATTTT
v_call: TRBV18; clone_size: -; d_call: -; j_call: TRBJ2-2; cdr3_aa: CASSRDSRSDTGELFF; cdr3_nt: TGTGCCAGCTCCCGGGACTCCCGATCGGACACCGGGGAGCTGTTTTTT
v_call: TRBV27; clone_size: -; d_call: -; j_call: TRBJ2-7; cdr3_aa: CASSPGGTPIIEQYF; cdr3_nt: TGTGCCAGCAGTCCGGGGGGCACCCCTATAATCGAGCAGTACTTC
v_call: TRBV24-1; clone_size: many; d_call: TRBD2; j_call: TRBJ2-1; cdr3_aa: CATASGDYNEQFF; cdr3_nt: TGTGCCACTGCTAGCGGGGACTACAATGAGCAGTTCTTC
v_call: TRBV2; clone_size: -; d_call: -; j_call: TRBJ2-1; cdr3_aa: CASSRKWGAYNEQFF; cdr3_nt: TGTGCCAGCAGTCGCAAGTGGGGGGCCTACAATGAGCAGTTCTTC
v_call: TRBV7-7; clone_size: -; d_call: -; j_call: TRBJ2-1; cdr3_aa: CASSLVAVELNEQFF; cdr3_nt: TGTGCCAGCAGCTTAGTAGCGGTGGAACTCAATGAGCAGTTCTTC
v_call: TRBV10-3; clone_size: few; d_call: -; j_call: TRBJ1-3; cdr3_aa: CAISESGSQIGNTIYF; cdr3_nt: TGTGCCATCAGTGAGAGTGGCAGCCAAATTGGAAACACCATATATTTT
v_call: TRBV4-1; clone_size: few; d_call: -; j_call: TRBJ2-4; cdr3_aa: CASSQGQATIQYF; cdr3_nt: TGCGCCAGCAGCCAAGGGCAGGCCACCATTCAGTACTTC
v_call: TRBV9; clone_size: many; d_call: TRBD1; j_call: TRBJ1-3; cdr3_aa: CASSVGTAGNTIYF; cdr3_nt: TGTGCCAGCAGCGTCGGGACAGCGGGAAACACCATATATTTT
v_call: TRBV5-6; clone_size: -; d_call: -; j_call: TRBJ2-1; cdr3_aa: CASSLAQNNEQFF; cdr3_nt: TGTGCCAGCAGCTTGGCTCAAAACAATGAGCAGTTCTTC
v_call: TRBV10-2; clone_size: many; d_call: -; j_call: TRBJ1-1; cdr3_aa: CASSRGPTEAFF; cdr3_nt: TGCGCCAGCAGTAGGGGACCCACTGAAGCTTTCTTT
v_call: TRBV11-2; clone_size: -; d_call: -; j_call: TRBJ1-2; cdr3_aa: CAISPGIICADYGYTF; cdr3_nt: TGTGCCATCAGCCCGGGGATCATCTGCGCGGACTATGGCTACACCTTC
v_call: TRBV5-1; clone_size: many; d_call: -; j_call: TRBJ1-1; cdr3_aa: CASSYTTGSGTEAFF; cdr3_nt: TGCGCCAGCAGTTACACGACCGGATCAGGCACTGAAGCTTTCTTT
v_call: TRBV7-3; clone_size: -; d_call: -; j_call: TRBJ2-3; cdr3_aa: CASSLSSSDTQYF; cdr3_nt: TGTGCCAGCAGCTTGAGCAGCTCAGATACGCAGTATTTT
v_call: TRBV7-9; clone_size: -; d_call: -; j_call: TRBJ1-2; cdr3_aa: CASSLSDSVYGYTF; cdr3_nt: TGTGCCAGCAGCTTATCAGATTCCGTCTATGGCTACACCTTC
v_call: TRBV5-1; clone_size: many; d_call: -; j_call: TRBJ1-1; cdr3_aa: CASTHNTEAFF; cdr3_nt: TGCGCCAGCACCCATAACACTGAAGCTTTCTTT
v_call: TRBV7-9; clone_size: -; d_call: -; j_call: TRBJ2-7; cdr3_aa: CASSLEGTLFYEQYF; cdr3_nt: TGTGCCAGCAGCTTAGAAGGGACCCTGTTCTACGAGCAGTACTTC
v_call: TRBV14; clone_size: few; d_call: -; j_call: TRBJ1-2; cdr3_aa: CASSQGPLGYTF; cdr3_nt: TGTGCCAGCAGCCAAGGACCGTTGGGCTACACCTTC
v_call: TRBV5-6; clone_size: -; d_call: -; j_call: TRBJ2-7; cdr3_aa: CASSLTRVYEQYF; cdr3_nt: TGTGCCAGCAGCTTGACACGAGTCTACGAGCAGTACTTC
v_call: TRBV10-1; clone_size: many; d_call: -; j_call: TRBJ1-1; cdr3_aa: CASSQQENTEAFF; cdr3_nt: TGCGCCAGCAGTCAACAGGAGAACACTGAAGCTTTCTTT
v_call: TRBV2; clone_size: few; d_call: TRBD2; j_call: TRBJ2-3; cdr3_aa: CASRGLAGTARGTQYF; cdr3_nt: TGTGCCAGCAGGGGCTTAGCGGGGACCGCGAGAGGTACGCAGTATTTT
v_call: TRBV12-3/TRBV12-4; clone_size: -; d_call: TRBD2; j_call: TRBJ2-1; cdr3_aa: CASSLLRTSGGSRNEQFF; cdr3_nt: TGTGCCAGCAGTTTACTCAGGACTAGCGGGGGTAGTAGGAATGAGCAGTTCTTC
v_call: TRBV27; clone_size: -; d_call: -; j_call: TRBJ2-5; cdr3_aa: CATRQDNKETQYF; cdr3_nt: TGTGCCACCCGACAGGACAACAAAGAGACCCAGTACTTC
v_call: TRBV10-3; clone_size: few; d_call: -; j_call: TRBJ1-1; cdr3_aa: CAISEHRQHGANTEAFF; cdr3_nt: TGTGCCATCAGTGAACACAGACAGCACGGTGCGAACACTGAAGCTTTCTTT
v_call: TRBV5-1; clone_size: few; d_call: TRBD1; j_call: TRBJ1-2; cdr3_aa: CASSSLDRELSDGYTF; cdr3_nt: TGCGCCAGCAGCTCCCTCGACAGGGAGCTCTCCGATGGCTACACCTTC
v_call: TRBV10-3; clone_size: many; d_call: TRBD2; j_call: TRBJ2-3; cdr3_aa: CAIRATSGGWGTDTQYF; cdr3_nt: TGTGCCATCAGGGCTACTAGCGGGGGGTGGGGCACAGATACGCAGTATTTT
v_call: TRBV12-3/TRBV12-4; clone_size: few; d_call: TRBD1; j_call: TRBJ1-5; cdr3_aa: CASSKGATQPQHF; cdr3_nt: TGTGCCAGCAGCAAGGGGGCAACCCAGCCCCAGCATTTT
v_call: TRBV12-3/TRBV12-4; clone_size: -; d_call: -; j_call: TRBJ2-2; cdr3_aa: CASRPGHTGELFF; cdr3_nt: TGTGCCAGCAGGCCGGGACATACCGGGGAGCTGTTTTTT
v_call: TRBV6-5; clone_size: many; d_call: TRBD1; j_call: TRBJ1-4; cdr3_aa: CASRVTGDNEKLFF; cdr3_nt: TGTGCCAGCAGGGTTACAGGGGACAATGAAAAACTGTTTTTT
v_call: TRBV24-1; clone_size: many; d_call: -; j_call: TRBJ2-7; cdr3_aa: CATSAPTVSYEQYF; cdr3_nt: TGTGCCACCAGTGCCCCGACAGTCTCCTACGAGCAGTACTTC
v_call: TRBV29-1; clone_size: -; d_call: TRBD1; j_call: TRBJ1-2; cdr3_aa: CSVEAGQGSSYGYTF; cdr3_nt: TGCAGCGTTGAGGCCGGACAGGGGTCGAGCTATGGCTACACCTTC
v_call: TRBV5-1; clone_size: many; d_call: TRBD2; j_call: TRBJ2-1; cdr3_aa: CASSFTSGDYNEQFF; cdr3_nt: TGCGCCAGCAGTTTTACTAGCGGGGACTACAATGAGCAGTTCTTC
v_call: TRBV3-1; clone_size: few; d_call: TRBD1; j_call: TRBJ2-1; cdr3_aa: CASSIQQGSQGNEQFF; cdr3_nt: TGTGCCAGCAGCATTCAACAGGGGTCCCAGGGGAATGAGCAGTTCTTC
v_call: TRBV7-3; clone_size: few; d_call: -; j_call: TRBJ2-3; cdr3_aa: CASSLGPPTGDTQYF; cdr3_nt: TGTGCCAGCAGCTTAGGGCCGCCAACGGGAGATACGCAGTATTTT
v_call: TRBV7-2; clone_size: -; d_call: TRBD2; j_call: TRBJ2-1; cdr3_aa: CASSSAGTSEYNQQFF; cdr3_nt: TGTGCCAGCAGCTCTGCCGGGACTAGCGAATACAATCAGCAGTTCTTC
v_call: TRBV7-9; clone_size: few; d_call: -; j_call: TRBJ1-2; cdr3_aa: CASSLSDGNYGYTF; cdr3_nt: TGTGCCAGCAGCTTAAGTGACGGGAACTATGGCTACACCTTC
v_call: TRBV7-3; clone_size: -; d_call: -; j_call: TRBJ1-5; cdr3_aa: CASSRVPGQPQHF; cdr3_nt: TGTGCCAGCAGCCGAGTACCTGGGCAGCCCCAGCATTTT
v_call: TRBV7-9; clone_size: -; d_call: TRBD2; j_call: TRBJ2-3; cdr3_aa: CASSHSGGLTDTQYF; cdr3_nt: TGTGCCAGCAGCCACAGCGGGGGTTTGACAGATACGCAGTATTTT
v_call: TRBV9; clone_size: few; d_call: -; j_call: TRBJ2-3; cdr3_aa: CASSFARDGGTDTQYF; cdr3_nt: TGTGCCAGCAGCTTCGCCCGGGACGGAGGCACAGATACGCAGTATTTT
v_call: TRBV5-1; clone_size: -; d_call: -; j_call: TRBJ1-2; cdr3_aa: CASSSDPLGGYTF; cdr3_nt: TGCGCCAGCAGCTCGGACCCACTCGGCGGCTACACCTTC
v_call: TRBV12-3/TRBV12-4; clone_size: -; d_call: -; j_call: TRBJ2-5; cdr3_aa: CASSTRAQGPQETQYF; cdr3_nt: TGTGCCAGCAGTACCCGTGCACAGGGTCCACAAGAGACCCAGTACTTC
v_call: TRBV15; clone_size: few; d_call: -; j_call: TRBJ1-1; cdr3_aa: CATGLQGENTEAFF; cdr3_nt: TGTGCCACCGGACTTCAAGGGGAGAACACTGAAGCTTTCTTT
v_call: TRBV29-1; clone_size: many; d_call: -; j_call: TRBJ2-3; cdr3_aa: CSVDMGTDTQYF; cdr3_nt: TGCAGCGTTGATATGGGAACAGATACGCAGTATTTT